Below, 20 T cell receptor beta chains from the same sample are listed, as sequenced in a study of molecular identifiers for immune sequencing clone quantification (dated by TCRdb to the late 2010s). The method was PCR. This sample was sequenced with a NextSeq 500. TCRdb ran its own pipeline on the public reads, namely fastp trimming at Q25 and MiXCR clone calling, and kept in-frame beta chains. Entries are consolidated by CDR3 protein sequence, retaining the most common genes and DNA. For this sample there are over 550,000 distinct CDR3 sequences; approximately 24% appear just once. Together, the top ten hold 0.78% of the sample. Sequencing was performed on naive CD8+ T cells from blood, with Jurkat cell RNA spiked in. The meaning of the sample's cell subset or site label: FACS-sorted CD8+CD4-CCR7+CD45RA+ naive T cells. The receptors come from a human donor in good health. Some libraries in this study had Jurkat cell RNA spiked in.

This clonotype was detected many times. The chain is built from TRBV20-1 and TRBJ2-7; no firm D call. The germline V and J ends were trimmed by 3 bases and 3 bases, with 6 bases remaining between them. CDR1 is DFQATT, CDR2 SNEGSKA, per germline (reference sequence). The CDR3 is made up of 11 amino acids. In DNA, the CDR3 is TGCAGTGCTAGCACCGGCTACGAGCAGTACTTC. It is translated as CSASTGYEQYF.

The V and J genes are TRBV19 and TRBJ2-1, with TRBD1 as a possible D gene (5 bases). Germline V gene data show CDR1 as LNHDA and CDR2 as SQIVND (reference sequence). The CDR3 has 15 residues. The V end lost 1 base, the J end lost 8 bases, and 15 bases lay between the germline ends. The CDR3 nucleotides are TGTGCCAGTAGTATAGGGAGCAGGGTCGCGGATGAGCAGTTCTTC. Translation: CASSIGSRVADEQFF. Full variable domain (rest looked up from reference TRBV19 and TRBJ2-1): DGGITQSPKYLFRKEGQNVTLSCEQNLNHDAMYWYRQDPGQGLRLIYYSQIVNDFQKGDIAEGYSVSREKKESFPLTVTSAQKNPTAFYLCASSIGSRVADEQFFGPGTRLTVL.

This clonotype was observed a handful of times. This chain joins TRBV6-2 or TRBV6-3 and TRBJ2-3; D remains unclear. Between the trimmed V and J ends, which lost 6 bases and 2 bases, there was a span of 18 bases. Germline lookup yields CDR1 MNHEY and CDR2 SVGEGT. The CDR3 sequence is 16 residues long. The CDR3 region has the DNA TGTGCCAGCAGGCCTACTTCCCGGCGATACACAGATACGCAGTATTTT. Encoded protein: CASRPTSRRYTDTQYF.

This clonotype was counted a few times. This could be a read error, since a much larger clone is one nucleotide away. The genes are TRBV29-1 and TRBJ1-1; D may be TRBD1 (5 bases). Germline CDR1 reads SQVTM; CDR2 reads ANQGSEA. The length of the CDR3 is 14 residues. The ends were cut back, 3 bases at V and 3 bases at J, with 14 bases in the middle. The CDR3 reads CSVDPQGMDTEAFF. The CDR3 bases are TGCAGCGTTGACCCCCAGGGAATGGACACTGAAGCTTTCTTT.

In this sample, this clonotype turned up many times. This sequence joins TRBV5-1 and TRBJ1-3; D call uncertain. The CDR3 loop spans 16 amino acids. CDR1 and CDR2 from the germline V gene are SGHRS and YFSETQ. V lost 0 bases, J lost 3 bases, and 13 bases lay in between. The CDR3 is CASSLDSPLYGNTIYF. DNA for the CDR3: TGCGCCAGCAGCTTGGACTCCCCCTTATATGGAAACACCATATATTTT. Full variable domain (outside the CDR3, taken from reference TRBV5-1 and TRBJ1-3): KAGVTQTPRYLIKTRGQQVTLSCSPISGHRSVSWYQQTPGQGLQFLFEYFSETQRNKGNFPGRFSGRQFSNSRSEMNVSTLELGDSALYLCASSLDSPLYGNTIYFGEGSWLTVV.

A remark on this clonotype: A much larger clone differs by one base, so this may be a read error. The rearrangement links TRBV18 to TRBJ1-1; D perhaps matches TRBD1 (5 bases). With 2 bases removed from V and 3 bases from J, the gap between germline ends came to 13 bases. The germline V gene encodes CDR1 KGHSH and CDR2 LQKENI. The CDR3 covers 15 residues. CDR3 loop: CASSPSWGGDTEAFF. CDR3 nucleotides: TGTGCCAGCTCACCATCATGGGGGGGGGACACTGAAGCTTTCTTT.

This clonotype appeared a few times. The gene calls are TRBV3-1 and TRBJ2-7; 8 bases are a match to TRBD2. V was clipped by 4 bases and J by 3 bases; unmatched bases: 8. This CDR3 contains 15 residues. Germline V gene data show CDR1 as LGHDT and CDR2 as YNNKEL (reference sequence). The CDR3 reads CASSPLAGGHYEQYF. The CDR3 bases are TGTGCCAGCAGCCCACTGGCGGGGGGACACTACGAGCAGTACTTC.

This clonotype was recorded many times. The rearrangement uses TRBV12-3 or TRBV12-4 and TRBJ2-2; D is possibly TRBD1 (5 bases). The length of the CDR3 is 15 residues. Trimming shortened V by 5 bases and J by 6 bases, and 16 bases separated the two germline ends. The CDR3 nucleotides are TGTGCCAGCAGTCTGGCAGGGTTTTCCTCCGGGGAGCTGTTTTTT. Protein: CASSLAGFSSGELFF.

The table lists this clonotype with a few counts. The chain recombines TRBV19 with TRBJ1-5; a possible D gene is TRBD1 (5 bases). CDR3 length: 15 residues. CDR1 is LNHDA and CDR2 is SQIVND in the germline V gene (reference sequence). V was pared by 5 bases and J by 5 bases, with 16 bases between. CDR3 loop: CASSWTGGNYQPQHF. CDR3 sequence (DNA): TGTGCCAGTAGTTGGACCGGGGGAAATTATCAGCCCCAGCATTTT.

To note about this clonotype: This may arise from a read error, as a much more abundant clone is one base away. The chain is built from TRBV28 and TRBJ2-7, with D uncertain. From germline, CDR1 is MDHEN and CDR2 SYDVKM. This CDR3 spans 16 amino acids. The CDR3 spells CDSRPGRALISYEQYF. The CDR3 nucleotides read TGTGACAGCCGTCCGGGTCGCGCTCTTATCTCCTACGAGCAGTACTTC.

Details on this clonotype: Germline and junction disagree at one end, which may indicate a read error. This chain uses TRBV7-9 with TRBJ2-5; TRBD1 or TRBD2 may be the D gene (5 bases each). The CDR3 totals 19 residues. Germline V gives CDR1 SEHNR, CDR2 FQNEAQ (reference sequence). The DNA of the CDR3 is TGTGCCAGCAGCTCGTCCGGGACCCGGGTCTTACGGTCCCAAGAGCCCCAGTACTTC. As protein: CASSSSGTRVLRSQEPQYF.

This clonotype has a handful of counts. The chain has TRBV5-1 and TRBJ2-2; maybe TRBD2 (6 bases). V was clipped by 5 bases and J by 2 bases, with 16 bases between them. The CDR3 length is 16 residues. Germline loops: CDR1 SGHRS, CDR2 YFSETQ. The CDR3 nucleotides read TGCGCCAGCAGTTTCCAATGGGAGGCTAACACCGGGGAGCTGTTTTTT. This codes for CASSFQWEANTGELFF.

In the case of this clonotype: Given a much more abundant clone one base away, this may be a read error. This chain links TRBV7-2 with TRBJ2-2; D gene uncertain. V dropped 3 bases and J dropped 7 bases, with 15 bases sitting between them. The length of the CDR3 is 15 residues. Germline V gene sequence: CDR1 SGHTA, CDR2 FQGNSA. The CDR3 region has the DNA TGTGCCAGCAGCTTTGGGCGGATGGCTGGCGGGGAGCTGTTTTTT. Residues: CASSFGRMAGGELFF.

This clonotype was detected only a few times. The rearrangement uses TRBV30 and TRBJ2-4; D unresolved. Germline CDR1 and CDR2: GTSNPN and SVGIG (reference sequence). CDR3 length: 14 amino acids. Trimming removed 2 bases at V and 1 base at J, with 9 bases between. CDR3: CAWSPDLAKNIQYF. In DNA, the CDR3 is TGTGCCTGGAGTCCAGACCTGGCCAAAAACATTCAGTACTTC. Combining the CDR3 with reference TRBV30 and TRBJ2-4 gives the whole variable domain SQTIHQWPATLVQPVGSPLSLECTVEGTSNPNLYWYRQAAGRGLQLLFYSVGIGQISSEVPQNLSASRPQDRQFILSSKKLLLSDSGFYLCAWSPDLAKNIQYFGAGTRLSVL.

The chain recombines TRBV20-1 with TRBJ2-3, with 8 bases fitting TRBD2. The ends lost 3 bases at V and 4 bases at J; junction bases unmatched: 15. In germline, CDR1 is DFQATT, CDR2 SNEGSKA (reference sequence). The length of the CDR3 is 17 residues. The CDR3 here is CSARIPGGPNLADTQYF. CDR3 sequence (DNA): TGCAGTGCTAGGATCCCGGGAGGGCCTAATTTAGCAGATACGCAGTATTTT.

A few counts support this clonotype. The chain links TRBV6-1 to TRBJ2-3; perhaps D is TRBD1 or TRBD2 (6 bases each). With 2 bases removed from V and 4 bases from J, the gap between germline ends came to 10 bases. The length of the CDR3 is 14 residues. The V gene's germline CDR1 is MNHNS and CDR2 SASEGT. The CDR3 DNA is TGTGCCAGCAGTGAATTAAGGGGGGCAGATACGCAGTATTTT. The encoded protein is CASSELRGADTQYF.

Many counts were recorded for this clonotype. The chain joins TRBV6-5 to TRBJ2-5; 7 nucleotides match TRBD2. Per germline, CDR1 MNHEY and CDR2 SVGAGI. This CDR3 is 15 amino acids long. J gave up 2 bases and V 2 bases, and 5 bases lay outside the gene matches. In DNA form, the CDR3 reads TGTGCCAGCAGTTACGGGAGGGCAGTTCAAGAGACCCAGTACTTC. Amino acid sequence: CASSYGRAVQETQYF.

This chain connects TRBV7-9 to TRBJ2-7; D ambiguous. Trimming shortened V by 6 bases and J by 5 bases, and 14 bases separated the two germline ends. CDR1 is SEHNR and CDR2 is FQNEAQ in the germline V gene (reference sequence). This CDR3 contains 13 residues. The CDR3: CASSNVQQHEQYF. Written as DNA, the CDR3 is TGTGCCAGCAGTAACGTTCAACAGCACGAGCAGTACTTC.

For this clonotype: A much larger clone sits a single nucleotide away, making a read error possible. J is TRBJ2-5 and V is TRBV7-2; 9 bases line up with TRBD2. Germline V gene sequence: CDR1 SGHTA, CDR2 FQGNSA. The CDR3 sequence is 15 residues long. CDR3 nucleotide sequence: TGTGCCAACAGCTTAGAGCTAGCGGGACGGGAGACCCAGTACTTC. It encodes CANSLELAGRETQYF. The full variable domain, its missing parts supplied by reference TRBV7-2 and TRBJ2-5, is GAGVSQSPSNKVTEKGKDVELRCDPISGHTALYWYRQSLGQGLEFLIYFQGNSAPDKSGLPSDRFSAERTGGSVSTLTIQRTQQEDSAVYLCANSLELAGRETQYFGPGTRLLVL.

Ten or more counts support this clonotype. The CDR3 loop is CASSSTMGGNQPQHF. CDR3 coding DNA: TGTGCCAGCAGCTCCACCATGGGGGGCAATCAGCCCCAGCATTTT. The rearrangement links TRBV5-6 to TRBJ1-5; D perhaps matches TRBD1 (5 bases). The CDR3 runs to 15 residues. V lost 3 bases to trimming and J lost 2 bases, with 12 bases between them. Germline values: CDR1 SGHDT, CDR2 YYEEEE. Full variable domain (remainder filled in from reference TRBV5-6 and TRBJ1-5): DAGVTQSPTHLIKTRGQQVTLRCSPKSGHDTVSWYQQALGQGPQFIFQYYEEEERQRGNFPDRFSGHQFPNYSSELNVNALLLGDSALYLCASSSTMGGNQPQHFGDGTRLSIL.